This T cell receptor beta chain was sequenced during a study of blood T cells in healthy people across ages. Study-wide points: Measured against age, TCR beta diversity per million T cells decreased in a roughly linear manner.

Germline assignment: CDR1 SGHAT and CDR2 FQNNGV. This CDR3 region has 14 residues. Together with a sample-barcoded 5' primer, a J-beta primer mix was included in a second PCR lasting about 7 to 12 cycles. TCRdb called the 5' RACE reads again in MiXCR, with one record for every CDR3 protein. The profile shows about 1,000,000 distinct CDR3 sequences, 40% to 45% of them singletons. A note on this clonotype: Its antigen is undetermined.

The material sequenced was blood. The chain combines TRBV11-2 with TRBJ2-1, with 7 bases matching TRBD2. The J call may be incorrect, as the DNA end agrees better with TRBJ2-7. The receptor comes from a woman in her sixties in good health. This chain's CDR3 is CASSLTSDYNEQYF. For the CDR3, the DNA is TGTGCCAGCAGCCTAACTAGCGACTACAATGAGCAGTACTTC.